The T cell receptor (beta chain) under discussion was sequenced for a study of blood T cell repertoires in COVID-19 (dated by TCRdb to 2018 to 2020). About the study as a whole: The collaborator samples originated in the United States, Italy and Spain and spanned the acute and convalescent phases of COVID-19. Where HLA class I and class II types were available, the types were taken from metadata supplied by the sample provider, not from assay-based typing. Subjects who had been exposed to COVID-19, were actively infected with it, or had recovered from it provided the deeply sampled blood TCRbeta repertoires that made up the dataset. The repertoires were made available in a free public database intended to serve as a resource for research on the immune response to SARS-CoV-2. The material from the prospective study consisted of cDNA or gDNA derived from T cells, B-cell-depleted T cells, or PBMCs. Nearly every sample came with metadata listing a de-identified subject ID, COVID-19 status, age in years and sex. Samples were obtained from the ongoing ImmuneRACE study (first 160 participants) and from 1,000 to 1,500 subjects provided by 6 global collaborators. Overall results and qualifications from the work: How much clinical and demographic metadata was included differed by source and by participant, and the metadata was provided uncurated.

Clipping removes 1 base from V and 5 bases from J, with 3 as the unmatched junction base count. The germline V gene sets CDR1 to SNHLY and CDR2 to FYNNEI. Counted from cysteine to phenylalanine, this CDR3 has 14 amino acids. The read is trimmed to its CDR3 DNA, 42 bases read in frame from base 1. TCRbeta CDR3 regions were amplified from genomic DNA by means of the immunoSEQ Assay, a bias-controlled multiplex PCR. On the study's bioinformatics: Nucleated cell counts per sample were estimated from amplification of reference gene primers within the assay. To quantify the absolute abundance of each unique TCRbeta CDR3 rearrangement, sequence reads were collapsed and filtered. For each sample, productive Simpson clonality was calculated as the square root of Simpson's diversity index over productive rearrangements. Held by TCRdb, this immuneACCESS table contains in-frame sequences only and omits some clones. Under half of the omission traces to an unresolved V gene where checked; the cause of the rest is unknown. The V and J calls and clone size come from that table; D and trimming were worked out from the DNA. This sample has a few hundred thousand clones in its table, and around nine tenths of those were observed once. Approximately 8.8% of the sample is in the top ten clones.

As regards this clone: This receptor's antigen is unknown. Per-base quality was not reported, and no clone a single base away is much larger than it.

Participants in the prospective study were aged 18 to 89 years, lived in about two dozen United States geographic areas, and enrolled through a virtual design. In the prospective study, cohorts were assigned on the basis of participant-reported clinical history obtained from a screening survey and a study questionnaire. ImmuneRACE Cohort 3 recovered participants were defined by two consecutive negative NP/OP PCR tests, healthcare professional clearance, or symptom resolution. In the prospective study, mobile phlebotomists collected whole blood, serum and a nasopharyngeal or oropharyngeal swab from each participant. Additional blood draws and questionnaires over an approximately 2-month period could optionally be provided by prospective study participants. Before DNA extraction, prospective study blood samples were shipped either frozen or at room temperature.

The sequencing input was PBMCs or T cells enriched from blood (not recorded which). This TCR was recovered from a woman aged 40-49 years who had recovered from COVID-19. The sequence is built from TRBV2 and TRBJ2-7; 9 middle bases align to TRBD1. In nucleotide form, the sequence is TGTGCCAGCAGTGAAGACAGGGGGCAGGACGAGCAGTACTTC. This translates into CASSEDRGQDEQYF.